What follows is one T cell receptor beta chain and its context. The antigen is undetermined. The length of the CDR3 is 19 residues. Germline CDR1 and CDR2: SQVTM and ANQGSEA. J was trimmed by 1 base and V by 0 bases; bases with no gene match: 12. This specimen belongs to a study of OX40 agonist ivuxolimab in advanced cancers. Study in general: Ivuxolimab was administered intravenously to patients at 0.01 to 10 mg/kg every 2 weeks. Dose-escalation patients had hepatocellular carcinoma, melanoma, renal cell or head and neck cancer. Findings of the study overall: There were also nonresponders showing low normalized T-cell clonal expansion.

Sequenced by immunoSEQ multiplex PCR; TCRdb stores in-frame clones only, minus some. This sample yields 50,000 to 65,000 clones, of which about 92% are seen a single time; 13% belongs to the top ten. Systemic immunosuppression or a history of autoimmune disease excluded patients. The specimen comprised CD4+ or CD8+ T cells sorted from blood, sampled in a trial of the OX40 agonist ivuxolimab. The V and J genes are TRBV29-1 and TRBJ2-1; TRBD2 agrees at 10 bases. The clonotype was recovered from an adult with an advanced solid tumor such as melanoma, head and neck, liver or kidney cancer. In DNA, the CDR3 is TGCAGCGTTGAAGATCTGGCTAGCGGGAGATTTCTTTCCTACAATGAGCAGTTCTTC. This encodes CSVEDLASGRFLSYNEQFF.